The 24 T cell receptor beta chains below all came from one sample that was sequenced in a study of beta chain features in type 1 diabetes. Investigators reverse transcribed all isolated RNA, so they sequenced expressed TCRB transcripts. Profiling relied on immunoSEQ multiplex PCR, and the TCRdb table lists in-frame clones only, not all of them. The sample carries about 620,000 clones, roughly a sixth recorded once. Sequenced material: naive CD4+ T cells from blood. These receptor sequences come from a young man in good health.

The CDR3 reads CAISEPATYEQYF. The CDR3 nucleotides are TGTGCCATCAGTGAGCCAGCAACCTACGAGCAGTACTTC. The chain links TRBV10-3 to TRBJ2-7, with D uncertain. The CDR3 loop spans 13 amino acids. The ends were cut back, 2 bases at V and 2 bases at J, with 7 bases in the middle. Germline values: CDR1 ENHRY, CDR2 SYGVKD.

This clone has more than one count but fewer than ten. This sample also contains other DNA sequences that code for the same CDR3. This chain connects TRBV27 to TRBJ1-6; the D is unclear. The CDR3 extends over 15 amino acids. V shed 2 bases and J shed 4 bases, with 9 bases lying between them. Germline values: CDR1 MNHEY, CDR2 SMNVEV (reference sequence). CDR3 amino acids: CASSLRSSYNSPLHF. CDR3 sequence (DNA): TGTGCCAGCAGTTTACGGTCGTCGTATAATTCACCCCTCCACTTT.

This clone was recorded a few times. The gene calls are TRBV11-2 and TRBJ1-2; no clear D gene. CDR3 length equals 14 residues. The V gene lost 0 bases and the J gene lost 8 bases, with 13 bases spanning the gap. Germline V gives CDR1 SGHAT, CDR2 FQNNGV. In nucleotides, the CDR3 is TGTGCCAGCAGCTTAGATATAGAGCGTAGCGGCTACACCTTC. It yields the protein CASSLDIERSGYTF.

V is TRBV28 and J is TRBJ1-5; D unclear. The CDR3 length is 13 residues. CDR1 is MDHEN, CDR2 SYDVKM, per germline. The ends were cut back, 3 bases at V and 1 base at J, with 4 bases in the middle. CDR3 DNA: TGTGCCAGCAGTTTTGAAAGCAATCAGCCCCAGCATTTT. Its protein is CASSFESNQPQHF. The variable domain in full, completed from reference TRBV28 and TRBJ1-5, reads DVKVTQSSRYLVKRTGEKVFLECVQDMDHENMFWYRQDPGLGLRLIYFSYDVKMKEKGDIPEGYSVSREKKERFSLILESASTNQTSMYLCASSFESNQPQHFGDGTRLSIL.

This chain joins TRBV4-3 and TRBJ1-2, with 8 bases lining up with TRBD1. CDR3 size: 14 residues. The V gene's germline CDR1 is LGHNA and CDR2 YSLEER. V shed 4 bases, J shed 7 bases, and the junction held 8 bases outside the gene matches. CDR3 protein: CASSLDRGTGGYTF. The CDR3 nucleotides are TGCGCCAGCAGCCTAGACCGAGGGACAGGTGGCTACACCTTC.

The rearrangement uses TRBV28 and TRBJ2-5; 7 bases agree with TRBD1. Per germline, CDR1 MDHEN and CDR2 SYDVKM. After removal of 6 bases from V and 2 bases from J, the junction contained 15 bases not matched to a gene. This CDR3 has 17 residues. CDR3 bases: TGTGCCAGCAGAAAACGCAACTACAGGGGACAACAAGAGACCCAGTACTTC. Translation: CASRKRNYRGQQETQYF.

The J gene is TRBJ2-7, the V gene TRBV19; 11 bases align to TRBD2. The CDR3 totals 15 residues. CDR1 is LNHDA and CDR2 is SQIVND in the germline V gene (reference sequence). Trimming took 2 bases from V and 2 from J; bases not matched to a gene: 2. CDR3 in DNA: TGTGCCAGTAGTATAACTAGCGGGAGCGCCTACGAGCAGTACTTC. Translating gives CASSITSGSAYEQYF.

This sequence joins TRBV15 and TRBJ2-7, with TRBD1 matching over 9 bases. This CDR3 region has 16 residues. Losses at the gene ends were 3 bases for V and 6 bases for J; bases not matched to a gene: 12. CDR1 LNHNV and CDR2 YYDKDF come from the germline V gene (reference sequence). CDR3 in DNA: TGTGCCACCAGCAGGGAGCCCCCGGGACAGGGCGCCGAGCAGTACTTC. This translates into CATSREPPGQGAEQYF.

The chain has TRBV7-9 and TRBJ2-7; D is possibly TRBD2 (6 bases). The CDR3 consists of 15 residues. V dropped 7 bases and J dropped 2 bases, with 18 bases sitting between them. Germline V gene sequence: CDR1 SEHNR, CDR2 FQNEAQ (reference sequence). The CDR3 spells CASTSAGRFTYEQYF. CDR3 DNA sequence: TGTGCCAGCACCTCCGCGGGACGGTTCACCTACGAGCAGTACTTC.

The V call is TRBV11-2, the J call TRBJ2-5; D unresolved. V was pared by 3 bases and J by 5 bases, with 7 bases between. Germline CDR1 SGHAT, CDR2 FQNNGV. CDR3 length: 12 residues. The CDR3 is CASSFGRETQYF. CDR3 in DNA: TGTGCCAGCAGCTTCGGACGGGAGACCCAGTACTTC.

The rearrangement uses TRBV25-1 and TRBJ2-1, with 10 bases identical to TRBD2. The CDR3 sequence is 15 residues long. Trimming at V came to 3 bases and at J to 16 bases, leaving 15 bases not matched to a gene. The germline gives CDR1 MGHDK, CDR2 SYGVNS. The CDR3 coding sequence is TGTGCCAGCAGTGAGCCGGCCATAGGACTAGCGGCCCAATTCTTC. It specifies CASSEPAIGLAAQFF.

This clone has more than one count but fewer than ten. This chain uses TRBV5-6 with TRBJ2-5, with D tentatively TRBD1 (5 bases). V lost 2 bases and J 4 bases, leaving 12 bases between the germline ends. The CDR3 sequence is 14 residues long. The V gene's germline CDR1 is SGHDT and CDR2 YYEEEE. CDR3 nucleotides: TGTGCCAGCAGCTTCACAGGTGACCTAGAGACCCAGTACTTC. It encodes CASSFTGDLETQYF.

This clone was picked up a small number of times. The sample carries other DNA sequences with the same CDR3. This sequence joins TRBV18 and TRBJ1-1; no firm D call. With 2 bases removed from V and 2 bases from J, the gap between germline ends came to 6 bases. The CDR3 runs 13 residues. Germline V gives CDR1 KGHSH, CDR2 LQKENI. The DNA of the CDR3 is TGTGCCAGCTCACCAGCGAGTAACACTGAAGCTTTCTTT. It encodes CASSPASNTEAFF.

This clone was counted a few times. V gene TRBV7-9 combines with J gene TRBJ2-1; TRBD2 matches at 11 bases. V lost 5 bases and J lost 8; bases outside the gene matches: 8. This CDR3 has 15 residues. Per germline, CDR1 SEHNR and CDR2 FQNEAQ (reference sequence). The CDR3 region has the DNA TGTGCCAGCAGCCTGACTAGCGGGAAATTTGATGAGCAGTTCTTC. Protein sequence: CASSLTSGKFDEQFF.

CDR3 coding DNA: TGTGCCAGCAGCTTAGGTAGAGGCGGCAGGGGAAACACCATATATTTT. Translating it yields CASSLGRGGRGNTIYF. The chain links TRBV7-2 to TRBJ1-3; no reliable D call. Per germline, CDR1 SGHTA and CDR2 FQGNSA. The CDR3 is 16 amino acids. Trimming removed 1 base from V and 4 bases from J, with 14 bases in between.

This clone came up a few times. The V and J genes are TRBV5-1 and TRBJ1-4; D is unresolved. Germline V gene data show CDR1 as SGHRS and CDR2 as YFSETQ. This CDR3 region has 14 residues. Trimming shortened V by 0 bases and J by 8 bases, and 11 bases separated the two germline ends. The CDR3 bases are TGCGCCAGCAGCTTGGGAGGGATCGAAGAAAAACTGTTTTTT. This encodes CASSLGGIEEKLFF.

The chain has TRBV7-9 and TRBJ2-7; no clear D. This CDR3 spans 14 amino acids. V was cut by 3 bases and J by 3 bases, with 12 bases left in between. Per germline, CDR1 SEHNR and CDR2 FQNEAQ (reference sequence). The DNA for the CDR3 is TGTGCCAGCAGCTTGCCAGTGGGGAACTACGAGCAGTACTTC. Protein sequence: CASSLPVGNYEQYF.

The chain uses TRBV4-3 and TRBJ1-5; 10 bases fit TRBD1. The V gene's germline CDR1 is LGHNA and CDR2 YSLEER. V dropped 0 bases and J dropped 5; count of bases not matched to a gene: 1. The CDR3 is 15 amino acids. This CDR3 reads CASSQEGTGDQPQHF. CDR3 coding DNA: TGCGCCAGCAGCCAAGAGGGGACAGGGGATCAGCCCCAGCATTTT.

This chain links TRBV4-2 with TRBJ1-5; 7 bases fit TRBD1. The CDR3 contains 16 residues. The germline CDR1 and CDR2 sequences are LGHNA and YNFKEQ. Losses at the gene ends were 3 bases for V and 5 bases for J; bases not matched to a gene: 10. This CDR3 reads CASSQEPTGLDQPQHF. The DNA of the CDR3 is TGTGCCAGCAGCCAGGAACCGACAGGGTTGGATCAGCCCCAGCATTTT.

The rearrangement links TRBV2 to TRBJ1-6; no clear D gene. This CDR3 is built from 15 residues. Germline CDR1 reads SNHLY; CDR2 reads FYNNEI. Trimming removed 6 bases at V and 7 bases at J, with 16 bases between. CDR3 sequence reads: CASSEGGGINSPLHF. CDR3 sequence (DNA): TGTGCCAGCAGCGAGGGTGGCGGAATCAATTCACCCCTCCACTTT.

The chain uses TRBV18 and TRBJ2-7, with 9 bases lining up with TRBD1. J gave up 6 bases and V 4 bases, and 7 bases lay outside the gene matches. The germline CDR1 and CDR2 sequences are KGHSH and LQKENI. This CDR3 region has 14 residues. Here the CDR3 DNA reads TGTGCCAGCTCACTGAGACAGGGGGTGAGCGAGCAGTACTTC. It encodes CASSLRQGVSEQYF.

This clone has a handful of counts. CDR3: CAISATGSETQYF. CDR3 DNA sequence: TGTGCCATCAGTGCGACAGGGAGCGAGACCCAGTACTTC. V gene TRBV10-3 combines with J gene TRBJ2-5; 7 nucleotides align to TRBD1. V gave up 4 bases and J gave up 5 bases; unmatched junction bases: 4. Germline V gene sequence: CDR1 ENHRY, CDR2 SYGVKD. The CDR3 has 13 residues.

This clone occurred a few times. The chain links TRBV27 to TRBJ2-7; tentative D call: TRBD1 (7 bases). The CDR3 has 12 residues. Germline loops: CDR1 MNHEY, CDR2 SMNVEV (reference sequence). V lost 10 bases, J lost 6 bases, and 16 bases lay in between. CDR3 DNA: TGTGCCATCAGGAGGGGGCTGGGCGAGCAGTACTTC. Translated: CAIRRGLGEQYF.

As to this clone: The identical CDR3 is also encoded by other nucleotide sequences in the sample. This chain connects TRBV28 to TRBJ2-2; D gene uncertain. Germline CDR1 and CDR2: MDHEN and SYDVKM. Trimming cost V 6 bases and J 2 bases, with 7 bases left between them. This CDR3 is 13 amino acids long. Written as DNA, the CDR3 is TGTGCCAGCAGGGACGGAAACACCGGGGAGCTGTTTTTT. Its protein product is CASRDGNTGELFF.